These T cell receptor beta chains were read from a single sample in a study of T cell responses to AZD1222 COVID-19 vaccine. Method: immunoSEQ multiplex PCR; TCRdb's copy keeps in-frame clones and lacks some. There are under 200,000 clones in the sample; 93% occur only once, and around 4.3% lies in the top ten. Sequencing was performed on peripheral blood, taken on day 0 of AZD1222 vaccination. These receptors originate from an adult in good health. Each CDR3 is given with its conserved first and last residue. The D gene is left open where the match is weak.

CDR3nt	CDR3aa	v_gene	j_gene	d_gene
TGTGCCAGCAGCCAAGTCCCCGATACGCAGTATTTT	CASSQVPDTQYF	TRBV3-1/TRBV3-2	TRBJ2-3	-
TGTGCCAGCAGTCCTCTTTGGAAGCCGGCTTTCTTT	CASSPLWKPAFF	TRBV27	TRBJ1-1	-
TGTGCCAGCAGCGTAGGCCCCTTAGGTGAGCAGTTCTTC	CASSVGPLGEQFF	TRBV9	TRBJ2-1	-
TGTGCCATCAGTGAAAGACAGACGAATTCACCCCTCCACTTT	CAISERQTNSPLHF	TRBV10-3	TRBJ1-6	-
TGCAGTGCCTCGGATGGAAACACCATATATTTT	CSASDGNTIYF	TRBV20-1	TRBJ1-3	-
TGTGCCAGCAGCTCCTGGGACTTAGGCACAGATACGCAGTATTTT	CASSSWDLGTDTQYF	TRBV7-9	TRBJ2-3	-
TGTGCCAGCAGCTACGGGGGCGAAAACCTAGGGCCCCAGCATTTT	CASSYGGENLGPQHF	TRBV3-1/TRBV3-2	TRBJ1-5	-
TGTGCCACCAGTGAGTGGACTGGCCGGATGACCTACGAGCAGTACTTC	CATSEWTGRMTYEQYF	TRBV24-1	TRBJ2-7	-
TGTGCCAGCATTATCCCTCAGGGAACTGAAGCTTTCTTT	CASIIPQGTEAFF	TRBV6-5	TRBJ1-1	-
TGTGCCAGCAGCTTAGGTCCGGACTATGGCTACACCTTC	CASSLGPDYGYTF	TRBV7-9	TRBJ1-2	-
TGCGCCAGCAGCGGGGGGGCGCTTGGGAACACTGAAGCTTTCTTT	CASSGGALGNTEAFF	TRBV10-1	TRBJ1-1	-
TGCGCCAGCAGCTTAATCGGGGCTCAGCCCCAGCATTTT	CASSLIGAQPQHF	TRBV5-1	TRBJ1-5	-
TGTGCCAGCAGCCCCGGCACGACCTACGAGCAGTACTTC	CASSPGTTYEQYF	TRBV3-1/TRBV3-2	TRBJ2-7	-
TGTGCCAGCAGTTATCAGGGCAGGGGCTACGAGCAGTACTTC	CASSYQGRGYEQYF	TRBV27	TRBJ2-7	-
TGTGCCATCAGCCCTCTTGAACCGGGACCAGTTCGTGGCTACACCTTC	CAISPLEPGPVRGYTF	TRBV10-3	TRBJ1-2	-